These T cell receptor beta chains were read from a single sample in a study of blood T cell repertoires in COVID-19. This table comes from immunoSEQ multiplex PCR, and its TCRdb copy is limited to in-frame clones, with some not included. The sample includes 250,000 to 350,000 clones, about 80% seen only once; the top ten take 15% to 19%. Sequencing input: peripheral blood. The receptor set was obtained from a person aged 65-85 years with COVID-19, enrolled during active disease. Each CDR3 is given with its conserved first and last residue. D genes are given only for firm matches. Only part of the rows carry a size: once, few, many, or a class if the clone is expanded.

CDR3: CASSSLAGADTQYF
DNA: TGTGCCAGCAGCTCCCTAGCGGGGGCAGATACGCAGTATTTT
size: -
J: TRBJ2-3
V: TRBV7-2
D: TRBD2
length: 14

CDR3: CASSINRGGPNTEAFF
DNA: TGTGCCAGTAGTATAAACCGGGGAGGGCCGAACACTGAAGCTTTCTTT
size: -
J: TRBJ1-1
V: TRBV19
D: -
length: 16

CDR3: CASSLHRENTEAFF
DNA: TGCGCCAGCAGCCTACACAGGGAGAACACTGAAGCTTTCTTT
size: -
J: TRBJ1-1
V: TRBV5-1
D: -
length: 14

CDR3: CASSPRATGNYNEQFF
DNA: TGTGCCAGCAGCCCCCGGGCGACAGGGAACTACAATGAGCAGTTCTTC
size: -
J: TRBJ2-1
V: TRBV3-1/TRBV3-2
D: TRBD1
length: 16

CDR3: CASRKAGTGSHYTF
DNA: TGTGCCAGCCGAAAGGCCGGGACAGGGTCCCACTACACCTTC
size: -
J: TRBJ1-2
V: TRBV2
D: TRBD1
length: 14

CDR3: CASSLGDRDNEKLFF
DNA: TGTGCCAGCAGCTTGGGGGACAGGGATAATGAAAAACTGTTTTTT
size: -
J: TRBJ1-4
V: TRBV7-9
D: TRBD1
length: 15

CDR3: CASSIGGAGQPQHF
DNA: TGTGCCAGTAGTATCGGCGGGGCGGGTCAGCCCCAGCATTTT
size: -
J: TRBJ1-5
V: TRBV19
D: -
length: 14

CDR3: CASSDLSRTGGQIYGYTF
DNA: TGTGCCAGCAGTGATCTTTCTAGGACAGGGGGCCAAATCTATGGCTACACCTTC
size: -
J: TRBJ1-2
V: TRBV2
D: TRBD1
length: 18

CDR3: CASSLSKGFGYTF
DNA: TGTGCCAGCAGTTTATCGAAGGGGTTTGGCTACACCTTC
size: -
J: TRBJ1-2
V: TRBV27
D: -
length: 13

CDR3: CASSPKRTPPGEQYF
DNA: TGTGCCAGCAGTCCGAAAAGGACTCCGCCGGGGGAGCAGTACTTC
size: -
J: TRBJ2-7
V: TRBV2
D: -
length: 15

CDR3: CASSPLAEVETQYF
DNA: TGCGCCAGCAGCCCCCTAGCCGAGGTAGAGACCCAGTACTTC
size: -
J: TRBJ2-5
V: TRBV5-1
D: -
length: 14

CDR3: CASTGVGLNEQYF
DNA: TGTGCCAGCACCGGGGTAGGTCTAAACGAGCAGTACTTC
size: -
J: TRBJ2-7
V: TRBV2
D: -
length: 13

CDR3: CASSLVLGTENSPLHF
DNA: TGTGCCAGCAGCTTAGTTCTCGGGACAGAAAATTCACCCCTCCACTTT
size: -
J: TRBJ1-6
V: TRBV11-3
D: TRBD1
length: 16

CDR3: CASSLAGGFNEKLFF
DNA: TGTGCCAGCAGCTTAGCAGGGGGTTTTAATGAAAAACTGTTTTTT
size: few
J: TRBJ1-4
V: TRBV7-8
D: -
length: 15

CDR3: CASSQLEQSSEKLFF
DNA: TGCGCCAGCAGCCAATTGGAACAGTCGAGTGAAAAACTGTTTTTT
size: -
J: TRBJ1-4
V: TRBV4-1
D: -
length: 15

CDR3: CASSHGTASGQYF
DNA: TGTGCCAGCAGCCACGGGACAGCTTCTGGTCAGTACTTC
size: few
J: TRBJ2-7
V: TRBV12-3/TRBV12-4
D: TRBD1
length: 13

CDR3: CATSHDRVGSPLHF
DNA: TGTGCCACCAGCCACGACAGAGTAGGGTCACCCCTCCACTTT
size: -
J: TRBJ1-6
V: TRBV15
D: -
length: 14

CDR3: CASSDPSGAQETQYF
DNA: TGTGCCAGCAGTGACCCTAGCGGGGCACAAGAGACCCAGTACTTC
size: -
J: TRBJ2-5
V: TRBV6-1
D: TRBD2
length: 15

CDR3: CASRGAGDTEAFF
DNA: TGTGCCAGCAGAGGTGCAGGGGACACTGAAGCTTTCTTT
size: -
J: TRBJ1-1
V: TRBV4-2
D: -
length: 13

CDR3: CASSLGLAEVTGELFF
DNA: TGTGCCAGCAGCTTGGGACTAGCGGAGGTCACCGGGGAGCTGTTTTTT
size: -
J: TRBJ2-2
V: TRBV5-6
D: TRBD2
length: 16

CDR3: CASSYAGGGETQYF
DNA: TGTGCCAGCAGTTATGCGGGAGGGGGGGAGACCCAGTACTTC
size: -
J: TRBJ2-5
V: TRBV6-2/TRBV6-3
D: TRBD2
length: 14

CDR3: CASSRDRDEKLFF
DNA: TGTGCCAGCTCAAGGGACAGGGATGAAAAACTGTTTTTT
size: -
J: TRBJ1-4
V: TRBV18
D: TRBD1
length: 13

CDR3: CASSAAGGQLEQYF
DNA: TGTGCCAGCAGCGCGGCCGGGGGGCAACTCGAGCAGTACTTC
size: -
J: TRBJ2-7
V: TRBV7-9
D: -
length: 14

CDR3: CASSYGQGTDTQYF
DNA: TGTGCCAGCAGCTATGGACAGGGCACAGATACGCAGTATTTT
size: once
J: TRBJ2-3
V: TRBV11-3
D: TRBD1
length: 14

CDR3: CASTKLAGGQDTQYF
DNA: TGTGCCAGCACTAAACTAGCGGGAGGGCAAGATACGCAGTATTTT
size: -
J: TRBJ2-3
V: TRBV6-5
D: TRBD2
length: 15

CDR3: CAWGVGSPGANVLTF
DNA: TGTGCCTGGGGAGTCGGGAGTCCTGGGGCCAACGTCCTGACTTTC
size: few
J: TRBJ2-6
V: TRBV30
D: -
length: 15

CDR3: CSVELAGGDTQYF
DNA: TGCAGCGTTGAATTAGCGGGAGGAGATACGCAGTATTTT
size: -
J: TRBJ2-3
V: TRBV29-1
D: TRBD2
length: 13

CDR3: CASTISQQGAGEQYF
DNA: TGTGCCAGCACCATCTCCCAGCAGGGGGCAGGTGAGCAGTACTTC
size: -
J: TRBJ2-7
V: TRBV28
D: TRBD1
length: 15

CDR3: CASSPSGETQYF
DNA: TGTGCCAGCAGCCCTAGTGGGGAGACCCAGTACTTC
size: -
J: TRBJ2-5
V: TRBV27
D: -
length: 12

CDR3: CASSGGGGAGGEQYF
DNA: TGCGCCAGCAGCGGAGGAGGTGGGGCGGGAGGCGAGCAGTACTTC
size: few
J: TRBJ2-7
V: TRBV5-1
D: TRBD2
length: 15

CDR3: CASSQEPGTGLPLHF
DNA: TGTGCCAGCAGCCAAGAGCCCGGGACAGGGTTACCCCTCCACTTT
size: -
J: TRBJ1-6
V: TRBV4-2
D: TRBD1
length: 15

CDR3: CASSEFGQGVESKLFF
DNA: TGTGCCAGCAGTGAATTCGGACAGGGGGTTGAATCCAAGCTGTTTTTT
size: -
J: TRBJ2-2
V: TRBV28
D: TRBD1
length: 16

CDR3: CASSPFTGANYGYTF
DNA: TGTGCCAGCAGTCCCTTTACAGGAGCTAACTATGGCTACACCTTC
size: -
J: TRBJ1-2
V: TRBV19
D: -
length: 15

CDR3: CASSFGLAGGRTDTQYF
DNA: TGTGCCAGTAGTTTCGGACTAGCGGGAGGACGCACAGATACGCAGTATTTT
size: -
J: TRBJ2-3
V: TRBV19
D: TRBD2
length: 17

CDR3: CAISAPSGSQVQYF
DNA: TGTGCCATCAGTGCCCCTAGCGGGAGTCAGGTGCAGTACTTC
size: -
J: TRBJ2-7
V: TRBV10-3
D: TRBD2
length: 14

CDR3: CASSEGTSMRTQYF
DNA: TGTGCCAGCAGTGAAGGGACTAGCATGCGTACGCAGTATTTT
size: -
J: TRBJ2-3
V: TRBV2
D: TRBD2
length: 14

CDR3: CASSRSDINTGELFF
DNA: TGTGCCAGCAGCCGGTCGGACATCAACACCGGGGAGCTGTTTTTT
size: -
J: TRBJ2-2
V: TRBV3-1/TRBV3-2
D: -
length: 15

CDR3: CASSQEGRGTSYTF
DNA: TGTGCCAGCAGCCAAGAGGGTCGGGGTACGAGCTACACCTTC
size: -
J: TRBJ1-2
V: TRBV3-1/TRBV3-2
D: -
length: 14

CDR3: CASRKTGENYGYTF
DNA: TGTGCCAGCAGGAAGACAGGGGAAAACTATGGCTACACCTTC
size: once
J: TRBJ1-2
V: TRBV27
D: TRBD1
length: 14

CDR3: CASSRRGDRAGNTIYF
DNA: TGTGCCAGCAGCCGACGGGGGGACAGGGCTGGAAACACCATATATTTT
size: -
J: TRBJ1-3
V: TRBV3-1/TRBV3-2
D: TRBD1
length: 16

CDR3: CASSILTSGSTDTQYF
DNA: TGTGCCAGTAGTATCCTTACTAGCGGGAGCACAGATACGCAGTATTTT
size: -
J: TRBJ2-3
V: TRBV19
D: TRBD2
length: 16